This TCR beta chain emerged from a study of cytomegalovirus exposure and HLA in healthy donors. Study results and caveats: The authors judged a highly shared variant cluster likely a sequencing artifact. The classifier reportedly diagnosed cytomegalovirus status with high specificity and sensitivity.

PCR involved 60 Vbeta and 13 Jbeta primers. The protocol was immunoSEQ multiplex PCR, while the TCRdb copy is restricted to in-frame clones and leaves out a portion. The top ten clones hold 4.5% of a sample with about 170,000 clones, more than 70% of them seen once. Concerning this clone: What it binds is not known.

This receptor was obtained from a woman aged 50 to 60 in good health and CMV-seropositive. Material: PBMCs.

The chain's CDR3 is CASSLTGNTEAFF. The CDR3 DNA is TGTGCCAGCAGCCTAACGGGGAACACTGAAGCTTTCTTT. The chain recombines TRBV6-1 with TRBJ1-1; no clear D gene. The CDR3 spans 13 residues. V dropped 6 bases and J dropped 1 base, with 9 bases sitting between them. Looked up from germline, CDR1 is MNHNS and CDR2 is SASEGT.